This T cell receptor (beta chain) was sequenced in a study of blood T cell repertoires in COVID-19. Study background: T cells, B-cell-depleted T cells, or PBMCs supplied cDNA or gDNA.

The ends lost 3 bases at V and 3 bases at J; junction bases unmatched: 7. This CDR3 spans 16 amino acids. Germline V CDR1 and CDR2: MNHEY, SVGAGI. The data were produced by immunoSEQ multiplex PCR, yet TCRdb's version contains in-frame clones alone and is incomplete. The profile covers fewer than 250,000 clones, with roughly 91% appearing a single time and roughly 7.1% taken by the ten largest. The rearrangement links TRBV6-5 to TRBJ1-3; 8 nucleotides agree with TRBD1. What was sequenced was PBMCs or T cells enriched from blood (not recorded which). This sequence was found in a man aged 30 to 39 in a cohort exposed to, infected with or recovered from COVID-19 (not recorded which). The CDR3 DNA reads as TGTGCCAGCAGTTATTCCAGGGGGCTAAGTGGAAACACCATATATTTT. Protein product: CASSYSRGLSGNTIYF.